The present T cell receptor beta chain was sequenced within a study of early T cells in non-severe SARS-CoV-2 infection. The TCR library protocol attached unique molecular identifiers to the individual cDNA molecules. Each CDR3 protein gets one entry after TCRdb re-called the 5' RACE reads with MiXCR. The sample has more than 45,000 distinct CDR3 sequences; about 13% are singletons. A note on this clonotype: Its antigen is still unknown.

Study findings and constraints: Using VDJdb, the matching emphasized anti-spike CD8 responses while missing private and CD4 specificities.

This receptor was obtained from an adult who was a healthcare worker with PCR-confirmed SARS-CoV-2 infection or an uninfected control (not recorded which). Sequencing input: whole blood.

CDR3 loop: CSVGTGTTSNYGYTF. The CDR3 bases are TGCAGCGTTGGTACAGGGACCACCTCCAACTATGGCTACACCTTC. The V and J genes are TRBV29-1 and TRBJ1-2, with D possibly TRBD1 on 6 matching bases. Between the trimmed V and J ends, which lost 4 bases and 2 bases, there was a span of 17 bases. This CDR3 is built from 15 residues. Germline CDR1 and CDR2: SQVTM and ANQGSEA.